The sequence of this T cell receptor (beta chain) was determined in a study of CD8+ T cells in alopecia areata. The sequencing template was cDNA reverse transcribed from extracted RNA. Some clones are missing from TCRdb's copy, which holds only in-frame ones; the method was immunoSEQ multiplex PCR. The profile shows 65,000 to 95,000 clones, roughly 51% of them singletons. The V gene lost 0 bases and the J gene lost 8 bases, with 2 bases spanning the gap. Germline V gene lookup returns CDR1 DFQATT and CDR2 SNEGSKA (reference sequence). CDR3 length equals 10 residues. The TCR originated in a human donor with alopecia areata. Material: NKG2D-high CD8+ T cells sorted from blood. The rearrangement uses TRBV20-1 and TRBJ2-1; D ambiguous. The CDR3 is CSARDHEQFF. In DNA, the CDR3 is TGCAGTGCTAGAGACCATGAGCAGTTCTTC.